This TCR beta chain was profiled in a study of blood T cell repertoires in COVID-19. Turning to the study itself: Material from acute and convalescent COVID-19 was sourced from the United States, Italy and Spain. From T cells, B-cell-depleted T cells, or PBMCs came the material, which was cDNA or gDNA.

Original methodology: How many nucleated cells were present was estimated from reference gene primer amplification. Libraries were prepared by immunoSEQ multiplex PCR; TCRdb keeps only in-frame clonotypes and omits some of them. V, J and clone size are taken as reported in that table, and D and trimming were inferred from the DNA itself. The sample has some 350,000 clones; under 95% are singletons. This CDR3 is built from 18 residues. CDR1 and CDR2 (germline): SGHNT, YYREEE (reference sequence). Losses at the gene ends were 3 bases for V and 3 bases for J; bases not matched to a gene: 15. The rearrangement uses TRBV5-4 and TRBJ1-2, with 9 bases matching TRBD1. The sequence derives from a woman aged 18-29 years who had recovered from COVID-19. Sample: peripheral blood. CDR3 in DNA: TGTGCCAGCAGCTCTTACAGGGGGCGCGTTCTAGTTGACTATGGCTACACCTTC. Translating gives CASSSYRGRVLVDYGYTF.